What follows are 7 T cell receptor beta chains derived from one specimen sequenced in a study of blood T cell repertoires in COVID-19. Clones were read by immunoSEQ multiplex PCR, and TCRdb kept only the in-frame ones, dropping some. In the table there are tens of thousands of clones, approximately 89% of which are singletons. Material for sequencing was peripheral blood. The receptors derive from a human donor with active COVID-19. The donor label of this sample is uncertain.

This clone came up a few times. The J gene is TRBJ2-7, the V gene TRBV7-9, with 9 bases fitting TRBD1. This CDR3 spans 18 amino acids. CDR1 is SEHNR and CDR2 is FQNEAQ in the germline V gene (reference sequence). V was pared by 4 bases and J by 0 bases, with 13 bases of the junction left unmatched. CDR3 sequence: CASSSSDRGITSSYEQYF. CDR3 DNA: TGTGCCAGCAGCTCCTCGGACAGGGGAATTACCAGCTCCTACGAGCAGTACTTC.

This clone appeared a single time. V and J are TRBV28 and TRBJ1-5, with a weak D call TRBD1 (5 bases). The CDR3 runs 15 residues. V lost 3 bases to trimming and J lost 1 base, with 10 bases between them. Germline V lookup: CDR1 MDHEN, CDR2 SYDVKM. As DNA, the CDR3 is TGTGCCAGCAGTTTGGGGGGTAGCAGCAATCAGCCCCAGCATTTT. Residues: CASSLGGSSNQPQHF.

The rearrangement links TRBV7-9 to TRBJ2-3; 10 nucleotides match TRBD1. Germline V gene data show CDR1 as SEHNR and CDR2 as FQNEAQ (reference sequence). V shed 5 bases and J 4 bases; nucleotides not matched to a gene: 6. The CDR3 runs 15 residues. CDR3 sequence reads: CASSPGQGLSDTQYF. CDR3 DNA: TGTGCCAGCAGCCCGGGACAGGGGCTCTCAGATACGCAGTATTTT. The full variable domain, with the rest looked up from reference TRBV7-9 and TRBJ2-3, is DTGVSQNPRHKITKRGQNVTFRCDPISEHNRLYWYRQTLGQGPEFLTYFQNEAQLEKSRLLSDRFSAERPKGSFSTLEIQRTEQGDSAMYLCASSPGQGLSDTQYFGPGTRLTVL.

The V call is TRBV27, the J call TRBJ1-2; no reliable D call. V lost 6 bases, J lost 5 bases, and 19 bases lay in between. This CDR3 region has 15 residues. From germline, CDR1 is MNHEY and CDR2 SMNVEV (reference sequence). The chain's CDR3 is CASSRRRPADYGYTF. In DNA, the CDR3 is TGTGCCAGCAGCCGGAGGCGACCCGCTGATTATGGCTACACCTTC.

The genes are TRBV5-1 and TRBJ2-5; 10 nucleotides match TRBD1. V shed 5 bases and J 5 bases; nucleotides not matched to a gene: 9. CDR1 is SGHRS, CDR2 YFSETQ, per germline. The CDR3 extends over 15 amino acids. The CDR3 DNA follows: TGCGCCAGCAGGCGTGGGACAGGGGTTCAGGAGACCCAGTACTTC. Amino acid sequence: CASRRGTGVQETQYF.

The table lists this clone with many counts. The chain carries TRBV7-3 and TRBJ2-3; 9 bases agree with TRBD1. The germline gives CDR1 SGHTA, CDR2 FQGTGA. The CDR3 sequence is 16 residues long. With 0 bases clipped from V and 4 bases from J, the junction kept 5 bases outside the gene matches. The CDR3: CASSLTAGQGPDTQYF. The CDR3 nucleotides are TGTGCCAGCAGCTTAACGGCGGGACAGGGTCCAGATACGCAGTATTTT.

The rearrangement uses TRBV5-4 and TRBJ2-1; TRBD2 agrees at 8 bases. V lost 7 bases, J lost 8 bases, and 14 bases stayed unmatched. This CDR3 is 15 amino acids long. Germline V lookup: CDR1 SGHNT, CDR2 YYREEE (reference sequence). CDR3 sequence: CASGSGGNLVDEQFF. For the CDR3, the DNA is TGTGCCAGCGGCAGCGGGGGCAATTTGGTTGATGAGCAGTTCTTC.